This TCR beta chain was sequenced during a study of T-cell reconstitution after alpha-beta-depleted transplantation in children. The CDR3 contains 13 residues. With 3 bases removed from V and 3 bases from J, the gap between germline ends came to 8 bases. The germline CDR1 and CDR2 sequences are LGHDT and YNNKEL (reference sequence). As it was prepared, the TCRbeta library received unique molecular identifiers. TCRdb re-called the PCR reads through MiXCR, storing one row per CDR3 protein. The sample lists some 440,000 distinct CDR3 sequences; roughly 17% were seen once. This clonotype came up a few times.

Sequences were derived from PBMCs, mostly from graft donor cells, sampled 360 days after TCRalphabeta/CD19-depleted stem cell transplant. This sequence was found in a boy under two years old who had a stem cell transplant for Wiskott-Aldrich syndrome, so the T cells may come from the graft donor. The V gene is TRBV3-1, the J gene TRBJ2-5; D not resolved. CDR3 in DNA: TGTGCCAGCAGCCATGCGACCGAAGAGACCCAGTACTTC. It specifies CASSHATEETQYF.